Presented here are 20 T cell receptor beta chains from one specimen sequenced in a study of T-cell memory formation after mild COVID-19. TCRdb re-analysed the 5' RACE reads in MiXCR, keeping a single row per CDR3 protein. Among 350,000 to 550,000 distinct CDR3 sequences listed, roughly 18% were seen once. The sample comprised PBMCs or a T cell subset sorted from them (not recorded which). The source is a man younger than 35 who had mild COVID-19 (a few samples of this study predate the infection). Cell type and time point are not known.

In nucleotides, the CDR3 is TGTGCCAGCACCGACACCCGGACTAGCGACGAGCAGTACGTC. Translation: CASTDTRTSDEQYV. The gene calls are TRBV6-6 and TRBJ2-7; TRBD2 matches at 9 bases. V gave up 7 bases and J gave up 5 bases; unmatched junction bases: 9. This CDR3 contains 14 residues. Germline assignment: CDR1 MNHNY and CDR2 SVGAGI (reference sequence).

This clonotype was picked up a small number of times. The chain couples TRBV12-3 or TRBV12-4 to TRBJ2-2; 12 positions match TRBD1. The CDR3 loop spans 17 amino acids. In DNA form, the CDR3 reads TGTGCAACCGGGACAGGGGGCTCTCTAAGGAACACCGGGGAGCTGTTTTTT. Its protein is CATGTGGSLRNTGELFF.

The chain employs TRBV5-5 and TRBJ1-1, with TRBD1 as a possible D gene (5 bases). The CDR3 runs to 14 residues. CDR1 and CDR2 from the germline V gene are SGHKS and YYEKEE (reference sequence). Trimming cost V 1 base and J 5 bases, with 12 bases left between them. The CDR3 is CASSLIQGWTEAFF. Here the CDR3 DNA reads TGTGCCAGCAGCTTGATTCAGGGATGGACTGAAGCTTTCTTT.

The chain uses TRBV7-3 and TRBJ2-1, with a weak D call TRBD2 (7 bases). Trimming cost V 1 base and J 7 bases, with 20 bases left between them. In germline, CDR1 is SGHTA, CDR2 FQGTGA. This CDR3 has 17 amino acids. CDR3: CASSLNPAGATGNEQFF. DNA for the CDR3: TGTGCCAGCAGCTTAAACCCTGCGGGGGCGACGGGGAATGAGCAGTTCTTC.

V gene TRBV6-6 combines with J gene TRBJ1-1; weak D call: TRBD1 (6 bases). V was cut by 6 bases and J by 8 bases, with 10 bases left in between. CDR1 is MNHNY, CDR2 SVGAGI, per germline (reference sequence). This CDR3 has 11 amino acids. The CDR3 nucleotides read TGTGCCAGCAGCGGGACATCCGAAGCTTTCTTT. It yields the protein CASSGTSEAFF.

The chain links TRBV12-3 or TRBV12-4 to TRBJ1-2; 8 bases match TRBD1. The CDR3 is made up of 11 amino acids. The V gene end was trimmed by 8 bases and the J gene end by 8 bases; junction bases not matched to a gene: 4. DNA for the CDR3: TGTGCCAGCCCCGGGACAGGAGGCTACACCTTC. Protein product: CASPGTGGYTF.

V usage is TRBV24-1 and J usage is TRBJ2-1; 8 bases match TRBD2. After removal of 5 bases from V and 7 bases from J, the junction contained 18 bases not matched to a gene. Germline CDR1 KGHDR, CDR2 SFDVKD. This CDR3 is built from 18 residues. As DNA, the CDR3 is TGTGCCACCAGTGGTACGTCGCGGGGGGCGCTGAGAGAGAATGAGCAGTTCTTC. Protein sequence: CATSGTSRGALRENEQFF.

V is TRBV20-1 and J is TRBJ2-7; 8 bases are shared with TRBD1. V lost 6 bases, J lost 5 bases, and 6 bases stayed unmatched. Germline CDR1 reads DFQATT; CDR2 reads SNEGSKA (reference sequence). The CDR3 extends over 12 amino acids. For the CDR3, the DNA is TGCAGTGCGAAGGACAGGGTCCACGAGCAGTACTTC. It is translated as CSAKDRVHEQYF.

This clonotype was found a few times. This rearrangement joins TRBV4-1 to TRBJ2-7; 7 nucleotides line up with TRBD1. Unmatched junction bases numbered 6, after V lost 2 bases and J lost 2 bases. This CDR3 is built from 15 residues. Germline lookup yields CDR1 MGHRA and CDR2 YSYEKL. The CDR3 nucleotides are TGCGCCAGCAGCCAACTCCCAGGGGGTCCCTACGAGCAGTACTTC. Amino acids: CASSQLPGGPYEQYF.

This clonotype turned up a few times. CDR3 in amino acids: CASSYFDGTCTF. CDR3 DNA sequence: TGTGCCAGCAGTTACTTCGACGGGACATGCACCTTC. The genes are TRBV6-5 and TRBJ1-2; D possibly corresponds to TRBD1 (6 bases). The CDR3 consists of 12 residues. Germline assignment: CDR1 MNHEY and CDR2 SVGAGI. Trimming left V 1 base short and J 13 bases short, with 13 bases between.

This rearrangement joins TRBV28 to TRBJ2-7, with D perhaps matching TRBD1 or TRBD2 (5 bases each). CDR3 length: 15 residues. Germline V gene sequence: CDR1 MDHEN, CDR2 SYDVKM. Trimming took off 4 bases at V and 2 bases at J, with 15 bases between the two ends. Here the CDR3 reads CASSSPGRGAYEQYV. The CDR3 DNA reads TGTGCCAGCAGTTCACCCGGACGGGGCGCCTACGAGCAGTACGTC.

CDR3 residues: CASSVLTGTEVGFF. The CDR3, as DNA: TGTGCCAGCAGCGTATTGACCGGGACAGAAGTGGGTTTCTTT. The chain has TRBV9 and TRBJ1-1; TRBD1 agrees at 7 bases. J was trimmed by 13 bases and V by 1 base; bases with no gene match: 13. CDR3 size: 14 residues. CDR1 is SGDLS, CDR2 YYNGEE, per germline.

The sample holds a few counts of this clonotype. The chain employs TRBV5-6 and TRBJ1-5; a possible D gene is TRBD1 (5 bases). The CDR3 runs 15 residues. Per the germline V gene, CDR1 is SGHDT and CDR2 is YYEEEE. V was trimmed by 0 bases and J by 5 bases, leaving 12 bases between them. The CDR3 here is CASSLGRAIHQPQHF. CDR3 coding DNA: TGTGCCAGCAGCTTGGGCAGGGCCATACATCAGCCCCAGCATTTT.

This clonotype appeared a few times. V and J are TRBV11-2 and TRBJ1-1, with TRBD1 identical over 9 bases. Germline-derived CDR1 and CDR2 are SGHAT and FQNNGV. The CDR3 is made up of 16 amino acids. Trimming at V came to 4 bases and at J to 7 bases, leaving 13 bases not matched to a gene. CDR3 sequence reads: CASSSWGTGKGIEAFF. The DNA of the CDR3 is TGTGCCAGCAGCTCATGGGGGACAGGGAAGGGGATTGAAGCTTTCTTT.

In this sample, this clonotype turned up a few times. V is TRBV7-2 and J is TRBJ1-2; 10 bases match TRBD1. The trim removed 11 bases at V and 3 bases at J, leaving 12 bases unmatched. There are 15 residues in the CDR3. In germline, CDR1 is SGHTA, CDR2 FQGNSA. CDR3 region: CAGSSPDRGHYGYTF. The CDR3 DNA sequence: TGTGCCGGCTCATCACCCGACAGGGGGCACTATGGCTACACCTTC.

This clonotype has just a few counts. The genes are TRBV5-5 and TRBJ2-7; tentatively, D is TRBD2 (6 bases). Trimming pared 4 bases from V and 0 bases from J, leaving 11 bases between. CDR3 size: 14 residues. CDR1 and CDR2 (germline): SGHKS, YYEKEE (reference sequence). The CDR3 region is CASSPAGGSYEQYV. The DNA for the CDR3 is TGTGCCAGCAGCCCCGCCGGGGGCTCCTACGAGCAGTACGTC.

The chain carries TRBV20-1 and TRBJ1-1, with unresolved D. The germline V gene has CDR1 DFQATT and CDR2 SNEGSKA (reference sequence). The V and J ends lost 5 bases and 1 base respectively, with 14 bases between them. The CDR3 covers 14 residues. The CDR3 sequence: CSAPTPGSNTEAFF. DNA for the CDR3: TGCAGTGCTCCTACCCCGGGCTCGAACACTGAAGCTTTCTTT.

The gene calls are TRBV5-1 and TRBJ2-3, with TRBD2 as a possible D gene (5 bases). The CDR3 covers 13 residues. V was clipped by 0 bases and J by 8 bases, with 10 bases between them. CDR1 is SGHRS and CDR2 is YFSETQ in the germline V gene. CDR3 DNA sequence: TGCGCCAGCAGCTTGGTTCAAGGAGGTACGCAGTATTTT. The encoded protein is CASSLVQGGTQYF.

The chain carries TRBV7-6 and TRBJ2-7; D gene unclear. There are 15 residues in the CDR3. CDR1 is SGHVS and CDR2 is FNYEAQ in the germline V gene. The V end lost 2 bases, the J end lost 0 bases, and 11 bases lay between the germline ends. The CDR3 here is CASSLMADASYEQYF. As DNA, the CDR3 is TGTGCCAGCAGCTTAATGGCAGACGCCTCCTACGAGCAGTACTTC.

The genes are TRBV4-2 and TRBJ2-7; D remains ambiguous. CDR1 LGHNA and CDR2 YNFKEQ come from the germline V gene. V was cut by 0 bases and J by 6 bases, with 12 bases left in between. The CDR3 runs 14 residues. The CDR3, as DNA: TGTGCCAGCAGCCAAGATCTAGTTTATCGCGAGCAGTACTTC. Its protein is CASSQDLVYREQYF.